This T cell receptor beta chain was found in a study of blood T cells in healthy people across ages. Per the germline V gene, CDR1 is SGHTA and CDR2 is FQGNSA. The CDR3 spans 16 residues. Trimming cost V 5 bases and J 2 bases, with 19 bases left between them. This clonotype came up a few times. The sample providers were healthy Caucasian people from Russia, aged about 6 to 90. With a J-beta primer mix and a sample-barcoded 5' primer, a second PCR ran 7 to 11 cycles. Every cDNA molecule carried a tag from a template-switch adaptor bearing 12 random nucleotides. TCRdb re-analysed the 5' RACE reads in MiXCR, keeping a single row per CDR3 protein. The sample records 1 million to 1.2 million distinct CDR3 sequences, 35% to 45% being singletons.

Material: blood. The sequence was obtained from a man aged 18-30 years in good health. The genes are TRBV7-2 and TRBJ2-7; D perhaps matches TRBD2 (6 bases). CDR3: CASSIRGGGGAYEQYF. CDR3 DNA sequence: TGTGCCAGCAGCATAAGGGGAGGCGGAGGGGCCTACGAGCAGTACTTC.